This T cell receptor (beta chain) was found in a study of blood T cell repertoires in COVID-19. This clone was picked up a small number of times. The assay was immunoSEQ multiplex PCR, and TCRdb's table has in-frame clones only and misses some. Among more than 85,000 clones listed, over 60% were seen once. There are 17 residues in the CDR3. The ends lost 2 bases at V and 5 bases at J; junction bases unmatched: 12. Germline V gene sequence: CDR1 SGHTA, CDR2 FQGNSA. V gene TRBV7-2 combines with J gene TRBJ2-7; TRBD2 agrees at 10 bases. Sequencing used peripheral blood. The clonotype comes from an elderly woman with acute or convalescent COVID-19. CDR3 nucleotides: TGTGCCAGCAGCTTAAGGGGGGATAGCGGGAGGAGGAACGAGCAGTACTTC. Translating it yields CASSLRGDSGRRNEQYF. The complete variable domain, with remaining parts taken from reference TRBV7-2 and TRBJ2-7, reads GAGVSQSPSNKVTEKGKDVELRCDPISGHTALYWYRQSLGQGLEFLIYFQGNSAPDKSGLPSDRFSAERTGGSVSTLTIQRTQQEDSAVYLCASSLRGDSGRRNEQYFGPGTRLTVT.